The 32 T cell receptor beta chains in this list originate from one sample, sequenced in a study of T cell responses to AZD1222 COVID-19 vaccine (dated by TCRdb to the early 2020s). The library was built by means of the immunoSEQ multiplex PCR assay. What TCRdb holds here is the immuneACCESS table cut down to in-frame rearrangements. Part of the clones is not present; checked against another copy, under half of the missing clones reflect an unresolved V gene, and the others are unexplained. Across this sample there are 100,000 to 150,000 clones, with less than 90% seen only once. In total, the top ten clones hold about 4.2% of the sample. Taken with the paper, the label for time point translates to: baseline before first vaccination. The sample here was peripheral blood, taken on day 0 of AZD1222 vaccination. Every receptor here comes from an adult in good health.

This chain connects TRBV7-2 to TRBJ2-7, with 12 bases aligning to TRBD2. The CDR3 consists of 15 residues. CDR1 and CDR2 (germline): SGHTA, FQGNSA. The V and J ends lost 6 bases and 2 bases, in that order; junction bases with no gene match: 5. The chain's CDR3 is CASRPTSGGTYEQYF. The CDR3 DNA reads as TGTGCCAGCAGACCGACTAGCGGGGGAACCTACGAGCAGTACTTC.

The gene calls are TRBV10-3 and TRBJ1-6; no definite D call. The germline V gene encodes CDR1 ENHRY and CDR2 SYGVKD. The CDR3 is made up of 12 amino acids. The V gene lost 8 bases and the J gene lost 4 bases, with 6 bases spanning the gap. As DNA, the CDR3 is TGTGCCATCTCAAATTATAATTCACCCCTCCACTTT. Translated, it gives CAISNYNSPLHF.

The CDR3 nucleotides are TGTGCCAGCAGTGATCCTGGCTCTAGGGCTGGCTACACCTTC. Its translation: CASSDPGSRAGYTF. The rearrangement joins TRBV25-1 to TRBJ1-2; no clear D gene. Germline loops: CDR1 MGHDK, CDR2 SYGVNS. The V end lost 3 bases, the J end lost 7 bases, and 15 bases lay between the germline ends. The CDR3 sequence is 14 residues long.

This sequence joins TRBV7-2 and TRBJ1-4; D is unclear. Germline V gene lookup returns CDR1 SGHTA and CDR2 FQGNSA. The CDR3 loop spans 13 amino acids. V was trimmed by 5 bases and J by 4 bases, leaving 8 bases between them. CDR3 residues: CASSTDYNEKLFF. The DNA for the CDR3 is TGTGCCAGCAGCACGGACTATAATGAAAAACTGTTTTTT.

This chain's CDR3 is CAISQQGRDYGYTF. CDR3 coding DNA: TGTGCCATCAGTCAACAGGGCAGGGACTATGGCTACACCTTC. The V call is TRBV10-3, the J call TRBJ1-2; weak D call: TRBD1 (6 bases). CDR3 length: 14 amino acids. Germline V CDR1 and CDR2: ENHRY, SYGVKD. V dropped 5 bases and J dropped 3 bases, with 13 bases sitting between them.

CDR3 nucleotide sequence: TGTGCCACCAGTGAGGAGACAGGAGAGACCCAGTACTTC. Translated, it gives CATSEETGETQYF. This sequence joins TRBV24-1 and TRBJ2-5, with a possible D match to TRBD1 (6 bases). The germline V gene encodes CDR1 KGHDR and CDR2 SFDVKD. This CDR3 comprises 13 residues. Trimming pared 4 bases from V and 4 bases from J, leaving 9 bases between.

This sequence joins TRBV3-1 (or the pseudogene TRBV3-2) and TRBJ2-4, with 7 positions matching TRBD2. This CDR3 has 18 amino acids. Germline loops: CDR1 LGHDT, CDR2 YNNKEL (reference sequence). With V trimmed by 0 bases and J by 1 base, 9 bases remained unmatched. The CDR3: CASSQDGGGIRAKNIQYF. DNA of the CDR3: TGTGCCAGCAGCCAAGACGGGGGAGGGATAAGGGCCAAAAACATTCAGTACTTC.

This chain connects TRBV4-1 to TRBJ2-3; tentative D call: TRBD1 (6 bases). Looked up from germline, CDR1 is MGHRA and CDR2 is YSYEKL. V gave up 0 bases and J gave up 9 bases, with 13 bases separating them. This CDR3 comprises 14 residues. CDR3 in amino acids: CASSQDRGVGTQYF. The DNA of the CDR3 is TGCGCCAGCAGCCAAGACAGGGGAGTGGGCACGCAGTATTTT.

The chain combines TRBV10-2 with TRBJ2-3; the match to TRBD2 covers 8 bases. After removal of 6 bases from V and 4 bases from J, the junction contained 6 bases not matched to a gene. This CDR3 is 14 amino acids long. The V gene's germline CDR1 is WSHSY and CDR2 SAAADI. CDR3 sequence reads: CASRREGRADTQYF. The CDR3 bases are TGCGCCAGCAGACGGGAGGGCCGTGCAGATACGCAGTATTTT.

This chain joins TRBV6-6 and TRBJ2-2; D call uncertain. Trimming cost V 8 bases and J 4 bases, with 8 bases left between them. The CDR3 is 12 amino acids. The germline V gene has CDR1 MNHNY and CDR2 SVGAGI (reference sequence). In DNA, the CDR3 is TGTGCCAGCGGGCAGACCACCGGGGAGCTGTTTTTT. This translates into CASGQTTGELFF.

The chain has TRBV11-2 and TRBJ1-6; D remains unclear. The CDR3 spans 15 residues. Germline loops: CDR1 SGHAT, CDR2 FQNNGV. Trimming shortened V by 5 bases and J by 6 bases, and 14 bases separated the two germline ends. In DNA, the CDR3 is TGTGCCAGCAGCCTCGGCGGGGTTGGTAATTCACCCCTCCACTTT. This translates into CASSLGGVGNSPLHF.

CDR3 in DNA: TGTGCCAGCAGCGGAACGGGGGGCGCAGTAGGAAAACTGTTTTTT. It specifies CASSGTGGAVGKLFF. The chain carries TRBV7-2 and TRBJ1-4; D might be TRBD1 (6 bases). This CDR3 is 15 amino acids long. Germline CDR1 SGHTA, CDR2 FQGNSA. The V end was cut by 5 bases, the J end by 10 bases, with 20 bases between.

The rearrangement joins TRBV6-5 to TRBJ1-4; tentatively, D is TRBD1 (6 bases). The V gene lost 2 bases and the J gene lost 8 bases, with 15 bases spanning the gap. Germline CDR1 MNHEY, CDR2 SVGAGI. The CDR3 extends over 15 amino acids. The CDR3 is CASSYGGGRLEKLFF. The CDR3 coding sequence is TGTGCCAGCAGTTACGGCGGGGGGCGACTCGAAAAACTGTTTTTT.

The gene calls are TRBV5-1 and TRBJ2-1, with 9 nucleotides matching TRBD1. Germline V lookup: CDR1 SGHRS, CDR2 YFSETQ. The CDR3 sequence is 18 residues long. Losses at the gene ends were 2 bases for V and 5 bases for J; bases not matched to a gene: 14. The CDR3 region is CASSFTGGGLEVDNEQFF. For the CDR3, the DNA is TGCGCCAGCAGCTTTACAGGGGGCGGACTGGAGGTGGACAATGAGCAGTTCTTC.

The chain is built from TRBV24-1 and TRBJ2-1, with TRBD2 matching over 11 bases. The junction had 3 bases not matched to a gene; V was cut back by 7 bases and J by 2 bases. CDR3 length: 15 amino acids. Germline values: CDR1 KGHDR, CDR2 SFDVKD. CDR3 region: CATRTSGTPYNEQFF. Written as DNA, the CDR3 is TGTGCCACCAGGACTAGCGGGACCCCCTACAATGAGCAGTTCTTC.

This clone was detected once. This chain connects TRBV5-4 to TRBJ1-1, with TRBD1 as a possible D gene (5 bases). The V end lost 4 bases, the J end lost 4 bases, and 14 bases lay between the germline ends. CDR1 and CDR2 (germline): SGHNT, YYREEE (reference sequence). The CDR3 extends over 14 amino acids. The CDR3 here is CASSLGPWGTEAFF. The CDR3 coding sequence is TGTGCCAGCAGCCTGGGGCCTTGGGGCACTGAAGCTTTCTTT.

The chain carries TRBV19 and TRBJ2-2; 8 bases are shared with TRBD1. The CDR3 spans 15 residues. Germline V gives CDR1 LNHDA, CDR2 SQIVND (reference sequence). The V and J ends lost 4 bases and 3 bases, in that order; junction bases with no gene match: 4. CDR3 bases: TGTGCCAGTAGTAGGACAGGGTTGGACACCGGGGAGCTGTTTTTT. It translates to CASSRTGLDTGELFF.

This rearrangement joins TRBV7-2 to TRBJ2-6; 8 bases align to TRBD1. This CDR3 contains 16 residues. Unmatched junction bases numbered 5, after V lost 3 bases and J lost 4 bases. CDR1 is SGHTA and CDR2 is FQGNSA in the germline V gene. This chain's CDR3 is CASSFTGGTGANVLTF. The CDR3 nucleotides are TGTGCCAGCAGCTTCACAGGGGGGACCGGGGCCAACGTCCTGACTTTC.

The V call is TRBV27, the J call TRBJ2-7; a possible D gene is TRBD2 (5 bases). CDR1 and CDR2 from the germline V gene are MNHEY and SMNVEV (reference sequence). The V and J ends lost 2 bases and 6 bases respectively, with 8 bases between them. The CDR3 extends over 12 amino acids. The CDR3: CASSLLGVEQYF. As DNA, the CDR3 is TGTGCCAGCAGTTTACTCGGGGTCGAGCAGTACTTC.

In this sample, this clone turned up a few times. The chain recombines TRBV27 with TRBJ2-2; TRBD2 aligns across 11 bases. Germline CDR1 and CDR2: MNHEY and SMNVEV (reference sequence). Trimming cost V 5 bases and J 3 bases; bases outside gene matches: 5. The CDR3 has 16 residues. CDR3 nucleotide sequence: TGTGCCAGCAGTCTGCTAGCGGGGGGCGACACCGGGGAGCTGTTTTTT. Protein: CASSLLAGGDTGELFF.

The chain has TRBV11-3 and TRBJ2-4; D possibly matches TRBD1 or TRBD2 (5 bases each). Germline CDR1 is SGHNT and CDR2 is YENEEA. Trimming took off 5 bases at V and 0 bases at J, with 11 bases between the two ends. This CDR3 spans 15 amino acids. Here the CDR3 reads CASSPGTLAKNIQYF. The CDR3 nucleotides read TGTGCCAGCAGCCCAGGGACGTTAGCCAAAAACATTCAGTACTTC.

The gene calls are TRBV6-2 or TRBV6-3 and TRBJ1-5; TRBD1 is a possible D gene (5 bases). The CDR3 has 13 amino acids. Germline V gene sequence: CDR1 MNHEY, CDR2 SVGEGT. Deletions cut 6 bases from V and 0 bases from J, with 6 bases between. The CDR3 nucleotides are TGTGCCAGCAGCAGGGATAGCAATCAGCCCCAGCATTTT. Translation gives CASSRDSNQPQHF.

The J gene is TRBJ1-3, the V gene TRBV13; D remains unclear. V was trimmed by 4 bases and J by 9 bases, leaving 10 bases between them. The CDR3 is 12 amino acids. Germline CDR1 is PRHDT and CDR2 is FYEKMQ (reference sequence). CDR3 region: CASSSLVSTIYF. The CDR3 DNA reads TGTGCCAGCAGCTCCCTCGTGTCCACCATATATTTT.

In its sample, this clone was seen a few times. The gene calls are TRBV14 and TRBJ2-7; D might be TRBD2 (6 bases). Trimming shortened V by 1 base and J by 3 bases, and 13 bases separated the two germline ends. The germline gives CDR1 SGHDN, CDR2 FVKESK. The CDR3 sequence is 15 residues long. The CDR3 loop reads CASSQVWGVDYEQYF. CDR3 nucleotides: TGTGCCAGCAGCCAAGTTTGGGGGGTGGACTACGAGCAGTACTTC.

The V gene is TRBV11-2, the J gene TRBJ1-4; D uncertain. CDR1 and CDR2 from the germline V gene are SGHAT and FQNNGV. V lost 3 bases and J 3 bases, leaving 8 bases between the germline ends. The CDR3 consists of 14 residues. DNA of the CDR3: TGTGCCAGCAGCTTTGCCGGGGCTAATGAAAAACTGTTTTTT. Translation: CASSFAGANEKLFF.

V and J are TRBV24-1 and TRBJ1-4; D is ambiguous. V was pared by 2 bases and J by 7 bases, with 13 bases between. Germline-derived CDR1 and CDR2 are KGHDR and SFDVKD. CDR3 length equals 15 residues. CDR3 DNA sequence: TGTGCCACCAGTGATTCCTCGACAAGATCTGAAAAACTGTTTTTT. It specifies CATSDSSTRSEKLFF.

CDR3 nucleotides: TGTGCCAGTAGTTTACCCGGGACAACTAACTATGGCTACACCTTC. It is translated as CASSLPGTTNYGYTF. This chain links TRBV19 with TRBJ1-2; TRBD1 might be the D (6 bases). Germline lookup yields CDR1 LNHDA and CDR2 SQIVND (reference sequence). V was cut by 5 bases and J by 0 bases, with 13 bases left in between. The CDR3 sequence is 15 residues long.

The V gene is TRBV2, the J gene TRBJ2-3; TRBD1 or TRBD2 may be the D gene (5 bases each). The V gene's germline CDR1 is SNHLY and CDR2 FYNNEI. The length of the CDR3 is 17 residues. Trimming took off 6 bases at V and 2 bases at J, with 21 bases between the two ends. CDR3 protein: CASRLQRGSPHTDTQYF. In DNA, the CDR3 is TGTGCCAGCAGATTACAGAGGGGATCTCCCCACACAGATACGCAGTATTTT.

The chain has TRBV28 and TRBJ2-7, with 7 bases aligning to TRBD1. CDR1 and CDR2 from the germline V gene are MDHEN and SYDVKM. The CDR3 contains 14 residues. V was clipped by 10 bases and J by 1 base; unmatched bases: 10. CDR3: CAIQGDTRSYEQYF. CDR3 sequence (DNA): TGTGCCATCCAGGGGGACACGCGGTCCTACGAGCAGTACTTC.

On this clone itself: Other DNA sequences in the same sample also yield this CDR3. The V and J genes are TRBV4-1 and TRBJ2-7; 7 positions match TRBD2. This CDR3 is 16 amino acids long. In germline, CDR1 is MGHRA, CDR2 YSYEKL. Unmatched junction bases numbered 6, after V lost 1 base and J lost 0 bases. The CDR3 sequence is CASSQGRASGSYEQYF. CDR3 bases: TGCGCCAGCAGCCAAGGACGGGCTAGCGGCTCCTACGAGCAGTACTTC.

This clone has just one count. This sequence joins TRBV6-5 and TRBJ1-2, with 7 bases that match TRBD1. The V gene end was trimmed by 6 bases and the J gene end by 6 bases; junction bases not matched to a gene: 13. This CDR3 is built from 15 residues. Germline V CDR1 and CDR2: MNHEY, SVGAGI. This CDR3 reads CASSPRRDRGDGYTF. The CDR3 nucleotides are TGTGCCAGCAGCCCCCGAAGGGACAGAGGAGATGGCTACACCTTC.

This clone was detected many times. This sequence joins TRBV6-2 or TRBV6-3 and TRBJ1-1; D call uncertain. The germline CDR1 and CDR2 sequences are MNHEY and SVGEGT. The CDR3 length is 13 residues. The V end was cut by 4 bases, the J end by 5 bases, with 11 bases between. The CDR3 bases are TGTGCCAGCAGTTGGGGAGCTAAGACTGAAGCTTTCTTT. This gives the protein CASSWGAKTEAFF.